The clone carrying this TCR beta chain appeared once. The data derive from a study of shared clonotypes between healthy human individuals. Germline CDR1 and CDR2: MDHEN and SYDVKM. The CDR3 length is 15 residues. V was trimmed by 3 bases and J by 6 bases, leaving 17 bases between them. Data came from immunoSEQ multiplex PCR; TCRdb stores just in-frame clones and leaves some out. The table has a few million clones, approximately 90% seen once. The source material was naive CD4+ T cells sorted from blood. Subset: CD45RA+ positively selected. J is TRBJ1-1 and V is TRBV28; possibly TRBD1 for D (5 bases). This sequence was found in a man aged 18 to 30 in good health. In DNA form, the CDR3 reads TGTGCCAGCAGTTTGGGTAATCCCAGGGACGCTGAAGCTTTCTTT. Translating it yields CASSLGNPRDAEAFF.